This TCR beta chain emerged from a study of blood T cells in healthy people across ages. A second PCR, run for about 7 to 11 cycles, used a sample-barcoded 5' primer plus a J-beta primer mix. One entry per CDR3 protein, called by TCRdb with MiXCR from the 5' RACE reads. The sample includes roughly 1 million distinct CDR3 sequences, 20% to 25% of them seen just once. There are 14 residues in the CDR3. The V gene's germline CDR1 is LGHDT and CDR2 YNNKEL (reference sequence). Trimming took 6 bases from V and 4 from J, leaving 10 bases between them. The sample was also reused in another study, on T cells of mothers and their children.

The clonotype comes from a girl aged 2 to 10 in good health. Sequencing was done on a sample of blood. This sequence joins TRBV3-1 and TRBJ2-6, with D uncertain. Here the CDR3 reads CASSPFSGANVLTF. The CDR3 region has the DNA TGTGCCAGCAGTCCTTTCTCCGGGGCCAACGTCCTGACTTTC.